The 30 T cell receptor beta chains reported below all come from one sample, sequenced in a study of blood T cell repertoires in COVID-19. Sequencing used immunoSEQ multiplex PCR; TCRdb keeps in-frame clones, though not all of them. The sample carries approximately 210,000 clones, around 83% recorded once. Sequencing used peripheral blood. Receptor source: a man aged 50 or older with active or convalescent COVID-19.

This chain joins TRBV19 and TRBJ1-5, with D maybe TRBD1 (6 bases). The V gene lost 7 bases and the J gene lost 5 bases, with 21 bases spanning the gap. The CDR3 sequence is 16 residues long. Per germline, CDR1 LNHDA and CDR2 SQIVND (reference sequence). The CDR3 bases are TGTGCCAGTACCCCCTACGGGCGGGGGGGCGATCAGCCCCAGCATTTT. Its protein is CASTPYGRGGDQPQHF.

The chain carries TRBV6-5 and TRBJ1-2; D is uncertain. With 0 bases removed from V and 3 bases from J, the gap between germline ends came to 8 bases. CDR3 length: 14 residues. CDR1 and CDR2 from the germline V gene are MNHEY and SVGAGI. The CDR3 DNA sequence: TGTGCCAGCAGTTACTCGCCCCAGTACTATGGCTACACCTTC. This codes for CASSYSPQYYGYTF.

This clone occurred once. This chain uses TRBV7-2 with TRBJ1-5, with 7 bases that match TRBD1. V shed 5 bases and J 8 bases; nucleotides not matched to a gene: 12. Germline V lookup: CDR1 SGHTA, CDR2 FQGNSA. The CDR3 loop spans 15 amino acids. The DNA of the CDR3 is TGTGCCAGCAGCACCCGGACAGGCGGTGGGGAGCCCCAGCATTTT. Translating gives CASSTRTGGGEPQHF.

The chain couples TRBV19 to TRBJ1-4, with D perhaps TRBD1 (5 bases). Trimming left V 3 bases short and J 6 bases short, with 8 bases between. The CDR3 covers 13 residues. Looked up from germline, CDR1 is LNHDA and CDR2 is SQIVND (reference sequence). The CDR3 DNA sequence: TGTGCCAGTAGTATCGGGGGGGATGAAAAACTGTTTTTT. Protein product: CASSIGGDEKLFF.

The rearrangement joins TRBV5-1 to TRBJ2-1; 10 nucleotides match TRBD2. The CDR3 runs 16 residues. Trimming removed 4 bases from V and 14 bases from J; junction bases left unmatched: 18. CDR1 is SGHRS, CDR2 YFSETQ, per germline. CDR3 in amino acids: CASSPTLAGDIREEFF. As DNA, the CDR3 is TGCGCCAGCAGCCCCACCCTAGCGGGAGATATACGGGAGGAGTTCTTC.

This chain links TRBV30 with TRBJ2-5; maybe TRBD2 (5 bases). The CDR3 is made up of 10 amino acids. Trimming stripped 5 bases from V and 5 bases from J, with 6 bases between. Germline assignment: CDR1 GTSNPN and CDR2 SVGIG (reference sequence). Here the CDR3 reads CAWASETQYF. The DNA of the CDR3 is TGTGCCTGGGCTAGCGAGACCCAGTACTTC.

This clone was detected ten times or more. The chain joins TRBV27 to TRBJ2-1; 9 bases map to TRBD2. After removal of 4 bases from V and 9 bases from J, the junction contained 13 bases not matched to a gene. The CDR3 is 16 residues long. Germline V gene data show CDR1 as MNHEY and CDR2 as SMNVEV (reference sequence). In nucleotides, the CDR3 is TGTGCCAGCAGTTCTCTCTTTGGGACTAGCATTGGTGAGCAGTTCTTC. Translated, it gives CASSSLFGTSIGEQFF.

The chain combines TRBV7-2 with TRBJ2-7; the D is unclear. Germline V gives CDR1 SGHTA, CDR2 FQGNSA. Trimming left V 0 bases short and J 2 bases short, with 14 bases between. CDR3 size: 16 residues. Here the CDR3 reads CASSLAITASAYEQYF. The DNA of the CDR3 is TGTGCCAGCAGCTTAGCAATCACAGCCTCGGCCTACGAGCAGTACTTC.

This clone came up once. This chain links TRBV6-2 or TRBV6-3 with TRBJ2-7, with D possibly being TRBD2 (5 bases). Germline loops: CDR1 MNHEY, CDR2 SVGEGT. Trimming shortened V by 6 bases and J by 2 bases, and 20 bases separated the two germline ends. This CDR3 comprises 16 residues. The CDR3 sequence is CASSPPALGIPYEQYF. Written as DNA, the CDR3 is TGTGCCAGCAGCCCTCCCGCACTAGGGATCCCCTACGAGCAGTACTTC.

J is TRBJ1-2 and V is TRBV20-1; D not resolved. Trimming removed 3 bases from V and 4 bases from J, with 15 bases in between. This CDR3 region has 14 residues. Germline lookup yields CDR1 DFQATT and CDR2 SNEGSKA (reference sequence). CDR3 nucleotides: TGCAGTGCTAGTAACTTCCGGGTAGCCTATGGCTACACCTTC. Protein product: CSASNFRVAYGYTF.

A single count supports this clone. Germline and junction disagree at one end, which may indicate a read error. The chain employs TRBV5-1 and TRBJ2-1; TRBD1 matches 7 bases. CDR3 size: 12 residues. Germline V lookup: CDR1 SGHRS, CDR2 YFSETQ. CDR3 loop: CASSQDRAQLVF. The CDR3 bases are TGCGCCAGCAGCCAAGACAGGGCCCAGTTGGTCTTC.

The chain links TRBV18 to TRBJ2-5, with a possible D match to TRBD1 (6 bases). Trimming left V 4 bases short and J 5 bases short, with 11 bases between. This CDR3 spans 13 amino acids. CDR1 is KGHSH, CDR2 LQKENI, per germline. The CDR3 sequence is CASSLRGQETQYF. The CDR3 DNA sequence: TGTGCCAGCTCACTGAGAGGACAGGAGACCCAGTACTTC.

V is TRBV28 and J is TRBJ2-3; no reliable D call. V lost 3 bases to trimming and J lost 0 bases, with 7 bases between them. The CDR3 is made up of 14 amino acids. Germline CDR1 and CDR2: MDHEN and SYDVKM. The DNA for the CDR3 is TGTGCCAGCAGTTTCGTCAGGAGCACAGATACGCAGTATTTT. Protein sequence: CASSFVRSTDTQYF.

This chain's CDR3 is CASSFSLQETQYF. CDR3 nucleotide sequence: TGTGCCAGCAGTTTTTCCCTACAAGAGACCCAGTACTTC. The chain recombines TRBV28 with TRBJ2-5; no firm D call. V shed 3 bases and J shed 2 bases, with 7 bases lying between them. Germline CDR1 reads MDHEN; CDR2 reads SYDVKM. This CDR3 comprises 13 residues.

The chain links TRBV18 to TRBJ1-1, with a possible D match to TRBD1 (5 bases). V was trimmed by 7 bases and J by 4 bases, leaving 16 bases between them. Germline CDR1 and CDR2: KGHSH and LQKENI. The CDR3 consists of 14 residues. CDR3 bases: TGTGCCAGCTACGAGCAGGGAGGAGGCACTGAAGCTTTCTTT. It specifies CASYEQGGGTEAFF. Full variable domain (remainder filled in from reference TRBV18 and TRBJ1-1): NAGVMQNPRHLVRRRGQEARLRCSPMKGHSHVYWYRQLPEEGLKFMVYLQKENIIDESGMPKERFSAEFPKEGPSILRIQQVVRGDSAAYFCASYEQGGGTEAFFGQGTRLTVV.

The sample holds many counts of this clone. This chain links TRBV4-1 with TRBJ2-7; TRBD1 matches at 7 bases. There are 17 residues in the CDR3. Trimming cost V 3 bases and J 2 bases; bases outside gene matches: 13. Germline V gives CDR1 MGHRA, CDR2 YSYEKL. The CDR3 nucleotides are TGCGCCAGCAGCCAGAATCCGCCTACAGGGGATCCCTACGAGCAGTACTTC. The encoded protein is CASSQNPPTGDPYEQYF.

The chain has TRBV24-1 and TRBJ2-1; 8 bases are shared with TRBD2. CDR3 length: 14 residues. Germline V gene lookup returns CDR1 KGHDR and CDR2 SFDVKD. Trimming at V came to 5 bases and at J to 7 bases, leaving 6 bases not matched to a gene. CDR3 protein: CATSVSGSLNEQFF. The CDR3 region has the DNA TGTGCCACCAGTGTCAGCGGGAGTCTTAATGAGCAGTTCTTC.

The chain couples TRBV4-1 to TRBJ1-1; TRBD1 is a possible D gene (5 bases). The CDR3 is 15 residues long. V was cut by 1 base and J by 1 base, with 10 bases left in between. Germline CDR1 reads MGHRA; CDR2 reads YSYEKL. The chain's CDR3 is CASSQVRDSNTEAFF. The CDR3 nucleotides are TGCGCCAGCAGCCAAGTCAGGGACTCGAACACTGAAGCTTTCTTT.

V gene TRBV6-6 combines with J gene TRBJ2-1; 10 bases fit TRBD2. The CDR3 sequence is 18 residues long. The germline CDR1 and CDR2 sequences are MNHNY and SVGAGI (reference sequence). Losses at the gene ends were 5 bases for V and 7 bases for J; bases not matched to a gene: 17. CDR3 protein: CASSRHPTSGIGRNEQFF. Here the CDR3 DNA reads TGTGCCAGCAGTCGCCACCCCACTAGCGGGATTGGACGTAATGAGCAGTTCTTC.

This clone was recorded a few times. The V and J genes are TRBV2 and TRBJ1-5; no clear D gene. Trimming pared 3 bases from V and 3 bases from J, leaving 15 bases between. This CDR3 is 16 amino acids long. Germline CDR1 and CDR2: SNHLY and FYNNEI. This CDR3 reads CASSEGGIITNQPQHF. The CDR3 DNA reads TGTGCCAGCAGTGAGGGAGGGATCATTACCAATCAGCCCCAGCATTTT.

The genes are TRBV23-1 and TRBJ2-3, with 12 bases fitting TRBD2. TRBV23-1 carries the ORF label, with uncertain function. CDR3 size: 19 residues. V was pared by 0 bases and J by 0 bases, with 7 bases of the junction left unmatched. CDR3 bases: TGCGCCAGCAGTCAATCGAAACTAGCGGGGGGTCTTAGCACAGATACGCAGTATTTT. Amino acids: CASSQSKLAGGLSTDTQYF.

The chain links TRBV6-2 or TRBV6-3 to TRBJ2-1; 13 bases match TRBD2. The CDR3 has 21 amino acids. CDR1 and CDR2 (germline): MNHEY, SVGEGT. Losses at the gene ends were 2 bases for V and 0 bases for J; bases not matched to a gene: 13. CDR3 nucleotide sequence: TGTGCCAGCAGTTACCCGGGACTAGCGGGGACGGGCCCTCTCTCCTACAATGAGCAGTTCTTC. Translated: CASSYPGLAGTGPLSYNEQFF.

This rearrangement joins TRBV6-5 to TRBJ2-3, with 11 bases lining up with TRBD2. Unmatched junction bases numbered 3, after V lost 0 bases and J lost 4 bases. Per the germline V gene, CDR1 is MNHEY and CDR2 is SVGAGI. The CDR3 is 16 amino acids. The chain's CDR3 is CASSYSTSGSADTQYF. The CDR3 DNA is TGTGCCAGCAGTTACTCAACTAGCGGGAGTGCAGATACGCAGTATTTT.

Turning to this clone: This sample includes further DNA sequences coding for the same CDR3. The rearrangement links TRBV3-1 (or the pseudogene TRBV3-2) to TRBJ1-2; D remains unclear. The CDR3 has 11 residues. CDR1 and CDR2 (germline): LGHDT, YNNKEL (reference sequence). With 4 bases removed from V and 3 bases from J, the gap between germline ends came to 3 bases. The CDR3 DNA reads TGTGCCAGCAGCCTCGACTATGGCTACACCTTC. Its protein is CASSLDYGYTF.

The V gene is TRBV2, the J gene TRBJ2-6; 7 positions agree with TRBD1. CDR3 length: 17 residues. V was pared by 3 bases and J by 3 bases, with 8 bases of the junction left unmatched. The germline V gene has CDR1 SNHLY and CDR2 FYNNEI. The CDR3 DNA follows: TGTGCCAGCAGTGAGGTCGGCACAGGGGTTGGGGCCAACGTCCTGACTTTC. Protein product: CASSEVGTGVGANVLTF.

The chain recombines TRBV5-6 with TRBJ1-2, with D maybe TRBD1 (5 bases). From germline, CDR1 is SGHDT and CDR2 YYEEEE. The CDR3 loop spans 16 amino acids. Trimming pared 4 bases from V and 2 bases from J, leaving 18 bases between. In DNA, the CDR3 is TGTGCCAGCAGCCCCCCCGCCAGGGAAATAAACTATGGCTACACCTTC. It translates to CASSPPAREINYGYTF.

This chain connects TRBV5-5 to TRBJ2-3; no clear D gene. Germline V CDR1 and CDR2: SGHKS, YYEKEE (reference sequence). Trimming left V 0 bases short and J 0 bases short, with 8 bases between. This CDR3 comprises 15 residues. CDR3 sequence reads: CASSLATDSTDTQYF. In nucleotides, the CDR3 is TGTGCCAGCAGCTTGGCCACAGACAGCACAGATACGCAGTATTTT.

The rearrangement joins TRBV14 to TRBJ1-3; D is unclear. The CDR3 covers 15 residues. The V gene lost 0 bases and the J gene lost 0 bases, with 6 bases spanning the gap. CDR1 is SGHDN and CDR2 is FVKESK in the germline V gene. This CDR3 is CASSQERYSGNTIYF. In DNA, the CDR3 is TGTGCCAGCAGCCAAGAACGGTACTCTGGAAACACCATATATTTT. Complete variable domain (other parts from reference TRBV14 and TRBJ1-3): EAGVTQFPSHSVIEKGQTVTLRCDPISGHDNLYWYRRVMGKEIKFLLHFVKESKQDESGMPNNRFLAERTGGTYSTLKVQPAELEDSGVYFCASSQERYSGNTIYFGEGSWLTVV.

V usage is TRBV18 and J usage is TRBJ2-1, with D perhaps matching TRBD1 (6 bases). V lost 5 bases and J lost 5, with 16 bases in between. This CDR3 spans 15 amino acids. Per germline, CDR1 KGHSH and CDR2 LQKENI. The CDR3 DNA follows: TGTGCCAGCTCAGCGTTGTTCTGGGACAACAATGAGCAGTTCTTC. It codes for CASSALFWDNNEQFF.

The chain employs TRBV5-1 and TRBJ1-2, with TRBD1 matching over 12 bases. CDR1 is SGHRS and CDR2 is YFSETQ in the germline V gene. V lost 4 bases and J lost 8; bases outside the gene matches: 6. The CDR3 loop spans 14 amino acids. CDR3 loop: CASSGTGGVEGYTF. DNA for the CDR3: TGCGCCAGCAGCGGGACAGGGGGCGTTGAAGGCTACACCTTC. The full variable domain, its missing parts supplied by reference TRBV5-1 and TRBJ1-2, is KAGVTQTPRYLIKTRGQQVTLSCSPISGHRSVSWYQQTPGQGLQFLFEYFSETQRNKGNFPGRFSGRQFSNSRSEMNVSTLELGDSALYLCASSGTGGVEGYTFGSGTRLTVV.